This TCR beta chain comes out of a study of T-cell reconstitution after alpha-beta-depleted transplantation in children. The study, taken as a whole, reports: Recipient T cells and thymic progenitors that survived gave rise to the high TCRbeta diversity observed at day 60 in some patients. Reports say that about two months after transplant, the alpha-beta T cells came out of several hundred graft clones that had expanded. After one year, T-cell counts and TCRbeta diversity mostly came from new T cells.

Germline V gene sequence: CDR1 MNHEY, CDR2 SVGEGT. V was shortened by 11 bases and J by 7 bases, with 29 bases between the two germline ends. The CDR3 is 17 amino acids. The table lists this clonotype with a few counts. The antigen is undetermined. A TCRbeta library incorporating unique molecular identifiers was prepared. TCRdb independently ran MiXCR on the PCR reads; one entry per CDR3 protein. Of some 830,000 distinct CDR3 sequences in the sample, roughly 15% are singletons; the top ten hold approximately 5%. The receptor's source is a male patient under 18 who had a stem cell transplant for acute lymphoblastic leukemia, so the T cells may come from the graft donor. The V and J genes are TRBV6-2 or TRBV6-3 and TRBJ2-2, with D possibly matching TRBD1 (6 bases). This specimen consisted of PBMCs, mostly from graft donor cells, obtained 360 days after TCRalphabeta/CD19-depleted stem cell transplant. Here the CDR3 DNA reads TGTGCCTCCACACGGCAAGGGACATTATTAACAAACGGGGAGCTGTTTTTT. It codes for CASTRQGTLLTNGELFF.